This entry concerns a single T cell receptor beta chain. This entry belongs to a study of control samples from healthy donors and cancer patients. The method was immunoSEQ multiplex PCR; TCRdb's version includes in-frame clones alone and lacks a portion of them. The table records some 140,000 clones, approximately 94% of them present only once. The receptor was derived from a man aged 40-49 years in good health. Sequencing was carried out using blood.

As DNA, the CDR3 is TGTGCCAGCAGTTACTCTTATGGGGACCAAGAGACCCAGTACTTC. It specifies CASSYSYGDQETQYF. V and J are TRBV6-5 and TRBJ2-5; D ambiguous. This CDR3 spans 15 amino acids. Germline lookup yields CDR1 MNHEY and CDR2 SVGAGI. Trimming removed 0 bases from V and 0 bases from J, with 8 bases in between.